This T cell receptor (beta chain) derives from a study of CD8 T cells in Susac syndrome. From blood CD8+ and CD4+ T cells, TCR beta sequences were generated. The CD8+ and CD4+ T cells were isolated magnetically using a negative isolation approach, whereas the TEMRA cells were enriched by FACS. The length of the CDR3 is 19 residues. V was shortened by 1 base and J by 1 base, with 22 bases between the two germline ends. CDR1 is SGHAT and CDR2 is FQDESV in the germline V gene (reference sequence). Random hexamers were used to reverse transcribe the RNA input (about 0.45 to 1 ug). TCRdb analysed the immunoSEQ multiplex PCR reads with MiXCR anew, one entry per CDR3 protein. The sample lists more than 200,000 distinct CDR3 sequences; just over 90% were seen once.

The origin of this receptor is a human donor with multiple sclerosis. J is TRBJ1-1 and V is TRBV11-1; no clear D gene. The sequencing input was CD4+ T cells from PBMCs. The chain's CDR3 is CASSLERAVQPRGNTEAFF. CDR3 bases: TGTGCCAGCAGCTTAGAACGGGCAGTGCAACCGAGAGGGAACACTGAAGCTTTCTTT. The full variable domain, in which reference TRBV11-1 and TRBJ1-1 provide the parts outside the CDR3, is EAEVAQSPRYKITEKSQAVAFWCDPISGHATLYWYRQILGQGPELLVQFQDESVVDDSQLPKDRFSAERLKGVDSTLKIQPAELGDSAMYLCASSLERAVQPRGNTEAFFGQGTRLTVV.